Below are 5 T cell receptor beta chains sequenced from a single sample in a study of early T cells in non-severe SARS-CoV-2 infection. A single record per CDR3 protein comes from TCRdb applying MiXCR to the 5' RACE reads. The repertoire holds nearly 50,000 distinct CDR3 sequences, with more than 5.5% as singletons. Sample: whole blood, taken at baseline. The receptors shown here come from an adult who was a healthcare worker with PCR-confirmed SARS-CoV-2 infection or an uninfected control (not recorded which).

This chain joins TRBV12-3 or TRBV12-4 and TRBJ1-2; possible D gene TRBD1, 5 bases. V was clipped by 8 bases and J by 4 bases, with 11 bases between them. This CDR3 spans 12 amino acids. In DNA form, the CDR3 reads TGTGCCAGCTCTTGGGGCTCCTATGGCTACACCTTC. This gives the protein CASSWGSYGYTF.

This clonotype showed up just a few times. J is TRBJ2-2 and V is TRBV19; tentatively, D is TRBD2 (6 bases). The germline V and J ends were trimmed by 5 bases and 7 bases, with 11 bases remaining between them. CDR3 size: 13 residues. The germline CDR1 and CDR2 sequences are LNHDA and SQIVND (reference sequence). CDR3 residues: CASSLIGGGELFF. In DNA, the CDR3 is TGTGCCAGTAGTCTAATCGGGGGCGGGGAGCTGTTTTTT.

This clonotype was recorded at least ten times. The CDR3 loop reads CASSSSPNTEAFF. CDR3 nucleotides: TGCGCCAGCAGCTCCTCACCGAACACTGAAGCTTTCTTT. The rearrangement links TRBV4-1 to TRBJ1-1; D gene ambiguous. Deletions cut 5 bases from V and 1 base from J, with 8 bases between. Germline CDR1 is MGHRA and CDR2 is YSYEKL. The CDR3 has 13 amino acids.

This clonotype was found a few times. J is TRBJ2-3 and V is TRBV7-2; D call uncertain. The V end was cut by 4 bases, the J end by 2 bases, with 13 bases between. CDR1 is SGHTA, CDR2 FQGNSA, per germline. This CDR3 has 15 amino acids. CDR3 in amino acids: CASSSPDGFTDTQYF. In DNA, the CDR3 is TGTGCCAGCAGCTCTCCGGACGGGTTCACAGATACGCAGTATTTT.

This clonotype came up a few times. CDR3 sequence: CASSSPRTGTSSYEQYF. CDR3 sequence (DNA): TGTGCCAGCAGTTCCCCCCGGACAGGGACAAGCTCCTACGAGCAGTACTTC. The rearrangement uses TRBV27 and TRBJ2-7; 8 bases agree with TRBD1. J gave up 0 bases and V 4 bases, and 11 bases lay outside the gene matches. CDR3 length equals 17 residues. The germline CDR1 and CDR2 sequences are MNHEY and SMNVEV (reference sequence).